A single sample is the source of the 29 T cell receptor beta chains below, sequenced in a study of blood T cell repertoires in COVID-19. Data came from immunoSEQ multiplex PCR; TCRdb stores just in-frame clones and leaves some out. The table lists fewer than 300,000 clones, around 82% of them singletons. Sample: peripheral blood. Receptors were obtained from a human donor with COVID-19, enrolled during active disease. The donor label of this sample is uncertain.

J is TRBJ2-1 and V is TRBV5-1; 11 nucleotides match TRBD2. V shed 2 bases and J 7 bases; nucleotides not matched to a gene: 8. Germline CDR1 SGHRS, CDR2 YFSETQ. The CDR3 extends over 16 amino acids. In nucleotides, the CDR3 is TGCGCCAGCAGCTTTGGTAGACTAGCGGGATCAAATGAGCAGTTCTTC. It specifies CASSFGRLAGSNEQFF. Full variable domain (remainder filled in from reference TRBV5-1 and TRBJ2-1): KAGVTQTPRYLIKTRGQQVTLSCSPISGHRSVSWYQQTPGQGLQFLFEYFSETQRNKGNFPGRFSGRQFSNSRSEMNVSTLELGDSALYLCASSFGRLAGSNEQFFGPGTRLTVL.

The CDR3, as DNA: TGTGCCAGCAGCTTGCGCGGGCAGGGGGCGGATACGCAGTATTTT. It specifies CASSLRGQGADTQYF. The chain combines TRBV5-8 with TRBJ2-3; 8 bases match TRBD1. The CDR3 length is 15 residues. The V gene's germline CDR1 is SGHTS and CDR2 YDEGEE. J lost 6 bases, V lost 1 base, and 7 bases had no gene match.

The rearrangement joins TRBV5-6 to TRBJ1-3; the D is unclear. Germline V lookup: CDR1 SGHDT, CDR2 YYEEEE. V lost 4 bases and J 0 bases, leaving 17 bases between the germline ends. This CDR3 comprises 17 residues. The chain's CDR3 is CASSEMSGTFSGNTIYF. The CDR3 DNA reads as TGTGCCAGCAGCGAGATGTCAGGAACCTTCTCTGGAAACACCATATATTTT.

The chain employs TRBV7-2 and TRBJ1-2; TRBD1 is a possible D gene (6 bases). The CDR3 contains 16 residues. Trimming stripped 1 base from V and 5 bases from J, with 17 bases between. Looked up from germline, CDR1 is SGHTA and CDR2 is FQGNSA. The CDR3 loop reads CASSLVPQGPTYGYTF. The CDR3 nucleotides are TGTGCCAGCAGCTTAGTCCCTCAGGGGCCCACTTATGGCTACACCTTC.

The chain is built from TRBV29-1 and TRBJ1-2; 7 bases align to TRBD1. Germline V gives CDR1 SQVTM, CDR2 ANQGSEA. The ends lost 4 bases at V and 8 bases at J; junction bases unmatched: 10. CDR3 length equals 13 residues. The CDR3, as DNA: TGCAGCGTTGGAGGGGGCTTTGGGGTAGGCTACACCTTC. Protein: CSVGGGFGVGYTF.

V gene TRBV6-5 combines with J gene TRBJ1-5, with TRBD1 as a possible D gene (6 bases). Trimming cost V 10 bases and J 7 bases, with 17 bases left between them. Germline V gives CDR1 MNHEY, CDR2 SVGAGI. CDR3 length: 13 amino acids. CDR3 DNA sequence: TGTGCCACCCTAAGGGGGAATGGGCAGCCCCAGCATTTT. Its protein product is CATLRGNGQPQHF.

The gene calls are TRBV7-3 and TRBJ2-3; 8 bases fit TRBD1. With 5 bases clipped from V and 5 bases from J, the junction kept 6 bases outside the gene matches. The CDR3 is 14 residues long. The V gene's germline CDR1 is SGHTA and CDR2 FQGTGA. The CDR3 here is CASSPTGAGDTQYF. The CDR3 nucleotides are TGTGCCAGCAGCCCGACAGGGGCCGGAGATACGCAGTATTTT.

This clone was detected a few times. The V gene is TRBV29-1, the J gene TRBJ2-7, with D maybe TRBD2 (7 bases). This CDR3 contains 14 residues. CDR1 is SQVTM, CDR2 ANQGSEA, per germline. Trimming removed 5 bases at V and 0 bases at J, with 14 bases between. CDR3 DNA: TGCAGCGTTTCGGGGGGCGGTAGCTCCTACGAGCAGTACTTC. It translates to CSVSGGGSSYEQYF.

This chain uses TRBV5-5 with TRBJ1-4; 9 bases line up with TRBD1. CDR1 is SGHKS, CDR2 YYEKEE, per germline (reference sequence). This CDR3 contains 15 residues. V was pared by 4 bases and J by 8 bases, with 9 bases of the junction left unmatched. The DNA for the CDR3 is TGTGCCAGCAGCGCGGGACAGGGTGAAGGGGAAAAACTGTTTTTT. This sequence encodes CASSAGQGEGEKLFF.

This clone turned up a few times. The genes are TRBV6-6 and TRBJ2-7, with a tentative D call TRBD2 (5 bases). The germline V gene encodes CDR1 MNHNY and CDR2 SVGAGI (reference sequence). The CDR3 is made up of 13 amino acids. Trimming shortened V by 2 bases and J by 5 bases, and 10 bases separated the two germline ends. CDR3 amino acids: CASSYQNGNEQYF. CDR3 DNA: TGTGCCAGCAGTTACCAAAACGGGAACGAGCAGTACTTC.

The chain uses TRBV27 and TRBJ2-7; 7 bases fit TRBD1. CDR3 size: 16 residues. V lost 2 bases to trimming and J lost 3 bases; unmatched junction nucleotides: 10. The germline CDR1 and CDR2 sequences are MNHEY and SMNVEV (reference sequence). In DNA form, the CDR3 reads TGTGCCAGCAGTTTAGGGGGACAGCCGAGACGCTACGAGCAGTACTTC. Translation: CASSLGGQPRRYEQYF.

The chain is built from TRBV7-2 and TRBJ2-1; 8 nucleotides agree with TRBD2. Germline CDR1 and CDR2: SGHTA and FQGNSA. The CDR3 is 15 amino acids. J lost 6 bases, V lost 2 bases, and 6 bases had no gene match. The chain's CDR3 is CASSLSGGPFNEQFF. For the CDR3, the DNA is TGTGCCAGCAGCTTATCGGGGGGGCCCTTCAATGAGCAGTTCTTC.

This clone has a single count. The CDR3 region is CASGLGGQGDPRNYGYTF. The CDR3 DNA reads TGTGCTAGTGGTTTGGGAGGGCAGGGGGACCCCAGGAACTATGGCTACACCTTC. The chain recombines TRBV12-5 with TRBJ1-2; 7 positions match TRBD1. This CDR3 is built from 18 residues. CDR1 is LGHNT, CDR2 FRNRAP, per germline. V shed 1 base and J 2 bases; nucleotides not matched to a gene: 13.

The chain recombines TRBV12-3 or TRBV12-4 with TRBJ1-4; no reliable D call. V was trimmed by 4 bases and J by 5 bases, leaving 8 bases between them. This CDR3 spans 13 amino acids. The CDR3, as DNA: TGTGCCAGCAGTTACGACACCAATGAAAAACTGTTTTTT. Its translation is CASSYDTNEKLFF.

This chain connects TRBV28 to TRBJ1-1; D is perhaps TRBD1 (6 bases). This CDR3 comprises 15 residues. Germline CDR1 reads MDHEN; CDR2 reads SYDVKM. Trimming took 6 bases from V and 1 from J, leaving 15 bases between them. Here the CDR3 reads CASRGRGATNTEAFF. CDR3 nucleotide sequence: TGTGCCAGCAGAGGCAGGGGCGCGACGAACACTGAAGCTTTCTTT.

CDR3 coding DNA: TGTGCCAGCAGTGAATATCTAGCCGGGACAGGGGGAGGCTACACCTTC. Translating it yields CASSEYLAGTGGGYTF. The chain couples TRBV25-1 to TRBJ1-2; 11 bases map to TRBD1. Germline lookup yields CDR1 MGHDK and CDR2 SYGVNS. The CDR3 runs to 16 residues. The V segment lost 0 bases and the J segment 8 bases; nucleotides outside the gene matches: 8.

This clone was seen more than once but under ten times. J is TRBJ2-1 and V is TRBV7-9; 10 positions match TRBD1. The V and J ends lost 5 bases and 6 bases, in that order; junction bases with no gene match: 13. CDR1 SEHNR and CDR2 FQNEAQ come from the germline V gene (reference sequence). This CDR3 is 17 amino acids long. The chain's CDR3 is CASSSSGTGDPGNEQFF. In DNA form, the CDR3 reads TGTGCCAGCAGCAGCTCCGGGACAGGGGATCCGGGCAATGAGCAGTTCTTC.

The chain has TRBV28 and TRBJ1-2; unclear D gene. This CDR3 spans 12 amino acids. Trimming took off 8 bases at V and 4 bases at J, with 11 bases between the two ends. CDR1 is MDHEN and CDR2 is SYDVKM in the germline V gene. The CDR3 here is CASLLVGYGYTF. The CDR3 DNA is TGTGCCAGCCTTTTGGTCGGCTATGGCTACACCTTC.

The chain joins TRBV5-5 to TRBJ1-3; 10 nucleotides line up with TRBD1. The V gene's germline CDR1 is SGHKS and CDR2 YYEKEE (reference sequence). V trimming: 4 bases; J trimming: 9 bases; junction bases outside the gene matches: 7. This CDR3 spans 14 amino acids. CDR3 coding DNA: TGTGCCAGCAGCCCCGGGACAGGGGATCGCACCATATATTTT. Protein product: CASSPGTGDRTIYF. Full variable domain (remainder filled in from reference TRBV5-5 and TRBJ1-3): DAGVTQSPTHLIKTRGQQVTLRCSPISGHKSVSWYQQVLGQGPQFIFQYYEKEERGRGNFPDRFSARQFPNYSSELNVNALLLGDSALYLCASSPGTGDRTIYFGEGSWLTVV.

This clone was seen just once. The rearrangement uses TRBV3-1 (or the pseudogene TRBV3-2) and TRBJ2-7, with D perhaps matching TRBD1 (6 bases). V was clipped by 4 bases and J by 2 bases, with 9 bases between them. The germline V gene has CDR1 LGHDT and CDR2 YNNKEL (reference sequence). CDR3 length: 13 residues. The CDR3 loop is CASSLAGAYEQYF. CDR3 coding DNA: TGTGCCAGCAGCCTGGCAGGGGCCTACGAGCAGTACTTC.

The chain recombines TRBV10-3 with TRBJ1-5; D not certain. This CDR3 has 14 residues. Germline CDR1 ENHRY, CDR2 SYGVKD. Trimming stripped 3 bases from V and 2 bases from J, with 8 bases between. CDR3 in DNA: TGTGCCATCAGTGATATCGGGGGCAATCAGCCCCAGCATTTT. This encodes CAISDIGGNQPQHF.

The DNA of the CDR3 is TGTGCCAGTAGTATAGATTTGGTCGGTGATGTGCAGTATTTT. Translating it yields CASSIDLVGDVQYF. The J gene is TRBJ2-3, the V gene TRBV19; D is unclear. The V and J ends lost 0 bases and 11 bases respectively, with 15 bases between them. From germline, CDR1 is LNHDA and CDR2 SQIVND (reference sequence). There are 14 residues in the CDR3. The entire variable domain, with the rest obtained from reference TRBV19 and TRBJ2-3, is as follows: DGGITQSPKYLFRKEGQNVTLSCEQNLNHDAMYWYRQDPGQGLRLIYYSQIVNDFQKGDIAEGYSVSREKKESFPLTVTSAQKNPTAFYLCASSIDLVGDVQYFGPGTRLTVL.

The gene calls are TRBV19 and TRBJ1-1; no firm D call. The CDR3 is 15 residues long. Trimming shortened V by 5 bases and J by 0 bases, and 13 bases separated the two germline ends. The germline V gene has CDR1 LNHDA and CDR2 SQIVND (reference sequence). CDR3 in amino acids: CASSEGRGVNTEAFF. CDR3 nucleotides: TGTGCCAGTAGTGAGGGCCGGGGTGTGAACACTGAAGCTTTCTTT.

The chain has TRBV11-3 and TRBJ2-1; 8 nucleotides agree with TRBD2. Germline values: CDR1 SGHNT, CDR2 YENEEA. Trimming at V came to 5 bases and at J to 0 bases, leaving 12 bases not matched to a gene. CDR3 size: 18 residues. The CDR3 loop reads CASSLRSAGASSYNEQFF. The CDR3 DNA reads TGTGCCAGCAGCCTCCGCTCAGCGGGGGCGAGCTCCTACAATGAGCAGTTCTTC.

The CDR3 loop is CASSPGLRDGDGYTF. Written as DNA, the CDR3 is TGTGCCAGCTCACCAGGTTTGAGGGATGGCGATGGCTACACCTTC. The V call is TRBV18, the J call TRBJ1-2, with D unresolved. The CDR3 sequence is 15 residues long. Germline loops: CDR1 KGHSH, CDR2 LQKENI. Between the trimmed V and J ends, which lost 2 bases and 6 bases, there was a span of 16 bases.

The rearrangement joins TRBV19 to TRBJ2-7; TRBD1 agrees at 7 bases. Germline V gene lookup returns CDR1 LNHDA and CDR2 SQIVND (reference sequence). This CDR3 contains 14 residues. The V and J ends lost 3 bases and 2 bases, in that order; junction bases with no gene match: 4. The CDR3 protein is CASSMAGGPYEQYF. The DNA for the CDR3 is TGTGCCAGTAGTATGGCAGGGGGACCCTACGAGCAGTACTTC.

The CDR3 spells CASSRTSGGSTDTQYF. The DNA for the CDR3 is TGTGCCAGCTCCCGGACTAGCGGGGGTAGCACAGATACGCAGTATTTT. V is TRBV19 and J is TRBJ2-3; TRBD2 matches 13 bases. This CDR3 has 16 amino acids. Germline V gene sequence: CDR1 LNHDA, CDR2 SQIVND (reference sequence). The V and J ends lost 9 bases and 0 bases, in that order; junction bases with no gene match: 6.

The V and J genes are TRBV3-1 (or the pseudogene TRBV3-2) and TRBJ2-1; 9 bases are shared with TRBD2. Germline lookup yields CDR1 LGHDT and CDR2 YNNKEL (reference sequence). The CDR3 extends over 13 amino acids. V trimming: 1 base; J trimming: 14 bases; junction bases outside the gene matches: 6. The CDR3 sequence is CASSQASREGKFF. Here the CDR3 DNA reads TGTGCCAGCAGCCAAGCATCGCGGGAGGGTAAGTTCTTC.

This chain connects TRBV4-1 to TRBJ1-1; no clear D. Per germline, CDR1 MGHRA and CDR2 YSYEKL. The germline V and J ends were trimmed by 0 bases and 0 bases, with 11 bases remaining between them. This CDR3 spans 16 amino acids. CDR3 protein: CASSQDRTQMNTEAFF. The CDR3 DNA reads as TGCGCCAGCAGCCAAGATCGTACGCAGATGAACACTGAAGCTTTCTTT.